Detailed here is one T cell receptor beta chain. The data stem from a study of T cell responses to AZD1222 COVID-19 vaccine. The V end lost 4 bases, the J end lost 4 bases, and 13 bases lay between the germline ends. Germline assignment: CDR1 LNHDA and CDR2 SQIVND (reference sequence). This CDR3 comprises 15 residues. Here immunoSEQ multiplex PCR was the method, and the copy in TCRdb shows in-frame clones only, minus some. The table records more than 150,000 clones, roughly nine tenths of them present only once. The sequence came from an adult who had recovered from COVID-19. The input for sequencing was peripheral blood, taken after recovery from COVID-19. The V gene is TRBV19, the J gene TRBJ2-2; either TRBD1 or TRBD2 may supply D (5 bases each). The CDR3 spells CASSTAVGTTGELFF. DNA for the CDR3: TGTGCCAGTAGTACCGCGGTAGGGACCACCGGGGAGCTGTTTTTT.